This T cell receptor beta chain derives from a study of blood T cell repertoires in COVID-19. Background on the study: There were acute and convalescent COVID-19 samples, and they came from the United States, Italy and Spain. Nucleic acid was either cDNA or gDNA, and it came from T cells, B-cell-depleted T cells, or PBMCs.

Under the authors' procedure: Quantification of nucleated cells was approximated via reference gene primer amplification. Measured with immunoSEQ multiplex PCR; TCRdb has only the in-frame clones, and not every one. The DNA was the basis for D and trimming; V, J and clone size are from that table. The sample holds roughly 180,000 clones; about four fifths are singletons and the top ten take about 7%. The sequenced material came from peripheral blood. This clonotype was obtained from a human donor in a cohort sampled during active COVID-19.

CDR3: CAWSPWRGGADTQYF. The CDR3, as DNA: TGTGCCTGGAGCCCCTGGCGGGGGGGTGCAGATACGCAGTATTTT. The chain links TRBV30 to TRBJ2-3; 9 bases fit TRBD2. Germline V CDR1 and CDR2: GTSNPN, SVGIG (reference sequence). Losses at the gene ends were 3 bases for V and 4 bases for J; bases not matched to a gene: 8. This CDR3 region has 15 residues.